A few counts support the clone carrying this TCR beta chain. The data stem from a study of T cells after yellow fever vaccination. This CDR3 region has 15 residues. V lost 0 bases and J lost 0, with 8 bases in between. Germline V gives CDR1 SEHNR, CDR2 FQNEAQ (reference sequence). TCRdb reanalysed the 5' RACE reads using MiXCR and keeps one entry per CDR3 protein. This table has over 250,000 distinct CDR3 sequences, approximately 4% appearing once. The sequence derives from a man between 18 and 29 years old who received the YFV17D yellow fever vaccine. This chain joins TRBV7-9 and TRBJ1-1, with unresolved D. Sequencing was performed on PBMCs, taken 5 days after the yellow fever booster vaccination. Here the CDR3 DNA reads TGTGCCAGCAGCTTAGCGGGAGAGATGAACACTGAAGCTTTCTTT. Encoded protein: CASSLAGEMNTEAFF.